This TCR beta chain was captured in a study of blood T cells in healthy people across ages (dated by TCRdb to the mid-2010s). Background for the entire study: In model experiments, template switching captured about one uniquely barcoded TCR beta cDNA molecule for every two T cells. The study measured age-related changes in TCR beta repertoire diversity using deep sequencing normalized with unique cDNA molecular identifiers. The donors were split into four age groups: young (average around 15 years), middle-aged (roughly 39), aged (more than 60) and long-lived (approximately 80). Donors of different ages were randomly distributed across sequencing lanes to avoid experimental bias. Using the same blood draw, the study looked at two additional independent replicas of 1 million unique cDNA reads for two donors, one aged 18 to 29 and the other aged 80 or older.

What the research found in general, with its limitations: Donor CMV infection status was unknown, potentially confounding age-related changes in expanded clonotypes. A strong correlation was found between observed TCR beta diversity and the percentage of naive T cells measured by flow cytometry. Because profiling used bulk unsorted PBMCs, naive and antigen-experienced compartments could not be compared conclusively. Observed TCR beta diversity per million T cells fell roughly linearly with age, and a significant reduction was already apparent by age approximately 40. Estimates of total diversity based on one million sequenced T cells were regarded as lower bounds and as underestimates. Compared with the aged group, the long-lived group had more naive CD4+ T cells, fewer expanded clones and increased TCR diversity, suggesting age selection.

The approximately 39 donors, aged roughly 6 to 95 years, were systemically healthy Caucasian individuals from Russia. Approximately 9.3 milliliters of peripheral blood were drawn from each donor into EDTA-treated Vacutainer tubes. PBMCs were isolated by Ficoll-Paque density-gradient centrifugation, with at least 7 million obtained per sample. Trizol reagent was used to extract total RNA from the PBMCs, yielding at least 5 micrograms per sample. For every donor, flow cytometry on a PBMC aliquot measured the percentage of naive CD45RAhigh/CD27high T cells. Receptor amplification or capture employed 5' RACE. Sequencing was performed on an Illumina HiSeq 2500. The second PCR ran for about 7 to 11 cycles and used a J-beta primer mix along with a sample-barcoded 5' primer. A unique molecular identifier was introduced onto each TCR beta cDNA molecule by a template-switch 5' adaptor carrying 12 random nucleotides. At least 2.5 million CDR3-containing paired-end reads were obtained from each sample. First-strand cDNA synthesis was performed from all RNA using the Mint cDNA synthesis kit, with priming by a TRBC-specific oligonucleotide. Following uracil-DNA glycosylase treatment, a first 18-cycle PCR with universal primers M1SS and BC2_uni_R was performed on all cDNA. On the study's bioinformatics: Normalization of each sample was performed by random selection of 1 million high-quality reads, each carrying a distinct molecular identifier. Reads with shared molecular identifiers were discarded instead of being binned into consensus sequences. MiTCR, run with a Q25 quality threshold and the strictest error-elimination algorithm, handled CDR3 identification, clonotype clustering and error correction. A nonparametric unseen species model using Euler transformation provided a lower-bound estimate of total TCR beta diversity. TCRdb itself trimmed the public reads at Q25 with fastp, ran MiXCR and retained productive beta chains. Each CDR3 protein appears once, grouped with its most common genes and DNA. It is TCRdb's table, rather than the study itself, that gives the V and J calls and clone size. In all, the sample holds 790,000 or so distinct CDR3 sequences, and 35% to 60% of those were seen once. The top ten clones comprise 15% to 20% of the sample.

About this clonotype: Its recognized antigen is unknown. No base-level quality is on record; no much larger clone is a single base apart.

For this chain, trimming is 5 bases at the V end and 5 bases at the J end, and the number of junction bases without a gene match is 6. The CDR3, cysteine through phenylalanine, is 13 amino acids long. The entry retains the CDR3 DNA only, 39 bases that are in frame from base 1. Reading the germline V gene (reference sequence) gives CDR1 DFQATT and CDR2 SNEGSKA. This sequence originates from a man aged 80 or over in good health. The rearrangement joined TRBV20-1 to TRBJ2-7; 10 bases in the junction line up with TRBD2. Input material: blood. The CDR3 loop reads CSALGLAGDEQYF. The sequence in DNA is TGCAGTGCTTTAGGGCTAGCGGGAGACGAGCAGTACTTC.